This TCR beta chain is from a study of HIV-infected children after antiretroviral therapy interruption. In the study overall: Samples from the continuous-treatment group were taken at weeks 0, 48 and 150.

RNA-based 3' RACE libraries used unique molecular identifiers. TCRdb ran MiXCR on the 3' RACE reads and lists one entry per CDR3 protein. The top ten hold just under 1% of the sample, which has about 40,000 distinct CDR3 sequences, around 7% seen once. This sample's treatment: PENTA 11 planned treatment interruption arm or continuous ART arm. Naive CD4+ CD45RA+ CD45RO- T cells were FACS-sorted from thawed PBMCs. Study-wide results and caveats: By the end of treatment interruption, naive CD4+ clonality (Gini) increased. Naive CD4+ CDR3 sharing between time points fell after interruption began.

Comment on this clonotype: What it recognizes is unknown.

The source material was CD45RA+ CD4+ T cells from PBMCs, pooled from several time points, sampled from a donor given antiretroviral therapy, either interrupted or continuous. Subset meaning: naive CD4+ CD45RA+ CD45RO- T cells. This receptor was identified in a pool of human donors with HIV.

The CDR3 bases are TGTGCCAGCAGCCCCGGGACAGGCTCCTATGAACAGTACTTC. Encoded protein: CASSPGTGSYEQYF. The rearrangement uses TRBV4-2 and TRBJ2-7; TRBD1 matches 8 bases. Germline CDR1 reads LGHNA; CDR2 reads YNFKEQ. CDR3 length: 14 residues. V dropped 4 bases and J dropped 10; count of bases not matched to a gene: 12.